A single sample gave rise to the 3 T cell receptor beta chains below, sequenced in a study of T cells in localized non-small cell lung cancer. Using immunoSEQ multiplex PCR, the repertoire was profiled, and TCRdb retains in-frame clones only, with some absent. The top ten hold about 14% of the sample, which has about 770 clones, 30% to 35% seen once. The source material was normal lung tissue next to the tumor, sampled before any cancer treatment. These TCRs come from a male donor aged 60 or over with stage II lung adenocarcinoma.

The J gene is TRBJ1-2, the V gene TRBV29-1; perhaps TRBD1 as D (6 bases). Germline CDR1 reads SQVTM; CDR2 reads ANQGSEA. The CDR3 has 12 residues. CDR3 sequence: CSGGGPDYGYTF. The CDR3 nucleotides are TGCAGTGGAGGGGGACCCGACTATGGCTACACCTTC.

The V gene is TRBV11-3, the J gene TRBJ2-7, with TRBD1 as a possible D gene (6 bases). CDR1 and CDR2 from the germline V gene are SGHNT and YENEEA. This CDR3 comprises 14 residues. V was cut by 8 bases and J by 5 bases, with 19 bases left in between. This CDR3 is CASVRKGVGDEQYF. As DNA, the CDR3 is TGTGCCAGCGTCCGGAAGGGGGTTGGCGACGAGCAGTACTTC.

Of note for this clone: An end of the junction differs from the germline gene, which may be a read error. V is TRBV18 and J is TRBJ2-3, with D possibly matching TRBD1 (6 bases). The CDR3 is 15 residues long. Germline V CDR1 and CDR2: KGHSH, LQKENI. The CDR3 loop reads CASSRTGPSTDTQYF. In nucleotides, the CDR3 is TGTGCCAGCTCGCGAACAGGGCCGAGCACAGATACGCAATATTTT.